The clone carrying this T cell receptor beta chain is labeled medium-sized (0.01 to 0.1%) based on frequency. Its specificity is unknown. Per germline, CDR1 KGHDR and CDR2 SFDVKD. This CDR3 has 13 residues. Libraries for TCR beta were constructed using UMI-labeled 5' RACE. Methods used by the authors: Functional CDR3 beta clonotypes numbered 3,000 to 18,000 in each TCR beta library. TCRdb re-called the 5' RACE reads; every CDR3 protein appears as one record, without DNA. The V and J calls were determined by TCRdb, not by the authors. This sample contains 9,500 to 12,000 distinct CDR3 sequences. The data were taken from a study of human CD8 memory T cell subsets. General study results and limits: Chao1-based estimation suggested that stem-like memory T cells exhibit greater diversity than precursor exhausted T cells.

Total CD8+ T cells underwent enrichment via negative magnetic separation. In each subset, RNA was taken from duplicate vials, each of approximately 140,000 sorted CD8+ T cells. V gene TRBV24-1 combines with J gene TRBJ2-5. The sequence was obtained from a human donor in good health. What was sequenced was CD8+ T cells from PBMCs. The CDR3 is CATSDLMGETQYF.